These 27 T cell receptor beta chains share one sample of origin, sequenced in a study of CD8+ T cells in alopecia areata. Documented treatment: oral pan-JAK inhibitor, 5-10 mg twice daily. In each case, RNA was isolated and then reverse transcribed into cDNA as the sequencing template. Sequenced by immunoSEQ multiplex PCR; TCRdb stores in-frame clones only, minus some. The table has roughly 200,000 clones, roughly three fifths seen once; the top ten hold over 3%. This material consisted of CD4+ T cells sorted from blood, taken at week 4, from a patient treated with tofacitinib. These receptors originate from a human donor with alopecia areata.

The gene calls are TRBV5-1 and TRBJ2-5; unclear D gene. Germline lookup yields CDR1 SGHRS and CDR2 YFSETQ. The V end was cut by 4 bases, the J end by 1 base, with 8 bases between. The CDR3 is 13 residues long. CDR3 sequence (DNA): TGCGCCAGCAGCCTGAGTTTCCAAGAGACCCAGTACTTC. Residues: CASSLSFQETQYF.

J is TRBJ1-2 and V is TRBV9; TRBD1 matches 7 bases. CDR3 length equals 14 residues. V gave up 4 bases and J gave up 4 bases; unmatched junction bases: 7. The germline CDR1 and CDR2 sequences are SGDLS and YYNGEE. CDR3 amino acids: CASSPTDRFYGYTF. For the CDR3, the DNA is TGTGCCAGCAGCCCAACGGACAGGTTCTATGGCTACACCTTC.

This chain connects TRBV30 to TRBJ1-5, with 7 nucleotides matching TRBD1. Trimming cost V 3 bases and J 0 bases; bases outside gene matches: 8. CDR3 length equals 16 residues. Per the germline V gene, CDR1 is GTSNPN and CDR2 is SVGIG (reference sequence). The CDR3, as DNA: TGTGCCTGGAGCCAACAGGGGCCCCATAGCAATCAGCCCCAGCATTTT. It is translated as CAWSQQGPHSNQPQHF.

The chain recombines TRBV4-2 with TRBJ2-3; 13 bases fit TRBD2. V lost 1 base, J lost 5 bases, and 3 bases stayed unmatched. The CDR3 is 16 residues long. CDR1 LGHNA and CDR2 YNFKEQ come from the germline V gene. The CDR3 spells CASSQGTSGGLDTQYF. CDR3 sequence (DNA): TGTGCCAGCAGCCAAGGGACTAGCGGGGGACTAGATACGCAGTATTTT.

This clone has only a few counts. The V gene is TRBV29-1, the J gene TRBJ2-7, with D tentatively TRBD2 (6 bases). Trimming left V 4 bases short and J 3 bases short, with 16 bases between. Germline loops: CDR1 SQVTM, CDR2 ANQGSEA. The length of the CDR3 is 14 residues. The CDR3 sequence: CSVGGENLNYEQYF. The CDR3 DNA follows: TGCAGCGTTGGGGGGGAGAACTTGAACTACGAGCAGTACTTC.

The CDR3 bases are TGCGCCAGCAGCCAAGATGGCCGGGGGACTAGTCAATACTTC. It codes for CASSQDGRGTSQYF. The V call is TRBV4-1, the J call TRBJ2-7; 8 nucleotides match TRBD2. Germline assignment: CDR1 MGHRA and CDR2 YSYEKL. The length of the CDR3 is 14 residues. V trimming: 0 bases; J trimming: 13 bases; junction bases outside the gene matches: 11.

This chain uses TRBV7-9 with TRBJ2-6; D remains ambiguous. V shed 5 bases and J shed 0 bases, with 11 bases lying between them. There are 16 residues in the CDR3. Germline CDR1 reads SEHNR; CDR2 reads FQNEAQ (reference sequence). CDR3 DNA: TGTGCCAGCAGCCCAAATCCTATCTCTGGGGCCAACGTCCTGACTTTC. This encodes CASSPNPISGANVLTF.

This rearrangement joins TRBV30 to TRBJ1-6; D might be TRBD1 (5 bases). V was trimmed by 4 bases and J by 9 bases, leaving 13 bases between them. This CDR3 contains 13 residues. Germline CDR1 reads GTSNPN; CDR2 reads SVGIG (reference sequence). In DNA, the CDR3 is TGTGCCTGGACAGGAATCAGGGTTTCACCCCTCCACTTT. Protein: CAWTGIRVSPLHF.

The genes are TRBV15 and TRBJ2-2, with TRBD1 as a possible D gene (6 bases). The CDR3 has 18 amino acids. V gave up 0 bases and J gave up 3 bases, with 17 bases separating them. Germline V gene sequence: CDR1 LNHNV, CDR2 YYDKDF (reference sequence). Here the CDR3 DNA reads TGTGCCACCAGCAGAGATCTCGGCAGGGGCCCCTACACCGGGGAGCTGTTTTTT. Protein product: CATSRDLGRGPYTGELFF. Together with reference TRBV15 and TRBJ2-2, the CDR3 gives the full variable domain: DAMVIQNPRYQVTQFGKPVTLSCSQTLNHNVMYWYQQKSSQAPKLLFHYYDKDFNNEADTPDNFQSRRPNTSFCFLDIRSPGLGDTAMYLCATSRDLGRGPYTGELFFGEGSRLTVL.

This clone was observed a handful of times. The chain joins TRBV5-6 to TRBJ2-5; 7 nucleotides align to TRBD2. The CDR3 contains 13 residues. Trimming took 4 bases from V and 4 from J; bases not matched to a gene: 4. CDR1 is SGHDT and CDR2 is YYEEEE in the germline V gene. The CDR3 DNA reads TGTGCCAGCAGCCGAGGGAGGGGAGAGACCCAGTACTTC. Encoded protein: CASSRGRGETQYF.

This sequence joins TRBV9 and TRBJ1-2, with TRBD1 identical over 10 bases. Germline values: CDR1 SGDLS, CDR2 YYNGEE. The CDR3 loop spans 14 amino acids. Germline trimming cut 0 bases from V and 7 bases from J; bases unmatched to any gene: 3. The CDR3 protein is CASSVGQGAAGYTF. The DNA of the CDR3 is TGTGCCAGCAGCGTAGGACAGGGGGCGGCTGGCTACACCTTC.

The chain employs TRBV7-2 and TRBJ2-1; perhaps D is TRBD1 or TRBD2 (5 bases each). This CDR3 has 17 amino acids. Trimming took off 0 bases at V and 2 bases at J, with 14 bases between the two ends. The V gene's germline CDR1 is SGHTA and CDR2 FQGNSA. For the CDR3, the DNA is TGTGCCAGCAGCTTAGCCACCGGGACCGATGCCTACAATGAGCAGTTCTTC. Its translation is CASSLATGTDAYNEQFF.

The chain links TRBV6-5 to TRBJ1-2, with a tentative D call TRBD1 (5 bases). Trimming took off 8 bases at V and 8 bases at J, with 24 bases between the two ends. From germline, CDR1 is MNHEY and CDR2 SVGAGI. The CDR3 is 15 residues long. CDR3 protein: CASALEGPQLGGYTF. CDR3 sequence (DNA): TGTGCCAGCGCTTTGGAGGGACCCCAGCTAGGCGGCTACACCTTC.

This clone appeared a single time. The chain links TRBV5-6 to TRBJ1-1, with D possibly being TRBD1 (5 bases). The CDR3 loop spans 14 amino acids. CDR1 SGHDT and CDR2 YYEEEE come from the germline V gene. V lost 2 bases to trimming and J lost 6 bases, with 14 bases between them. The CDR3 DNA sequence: TGTGCCAGCAGCTTTCAGGCCAGGGCGGCTGAAGCTTTCTTT. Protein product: CASSFQARAAEAFF.

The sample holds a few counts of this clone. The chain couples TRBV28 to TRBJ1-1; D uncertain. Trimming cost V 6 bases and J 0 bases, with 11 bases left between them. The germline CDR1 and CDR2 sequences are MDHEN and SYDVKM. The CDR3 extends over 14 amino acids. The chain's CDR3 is CASSRPPVNTEAFF. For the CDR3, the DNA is TGTGCCAGCAGCCGACCCCCGGTGAACACTGAAGCTTTCTTT.

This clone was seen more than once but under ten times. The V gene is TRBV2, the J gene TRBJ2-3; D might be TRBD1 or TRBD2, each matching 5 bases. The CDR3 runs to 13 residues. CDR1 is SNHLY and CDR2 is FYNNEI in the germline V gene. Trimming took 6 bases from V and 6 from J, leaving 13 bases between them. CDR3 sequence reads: CASRPGPTDTQYF. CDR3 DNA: TGTGCCAGCAGGCCGGGACCTACGGATACGCAGTATTTT.

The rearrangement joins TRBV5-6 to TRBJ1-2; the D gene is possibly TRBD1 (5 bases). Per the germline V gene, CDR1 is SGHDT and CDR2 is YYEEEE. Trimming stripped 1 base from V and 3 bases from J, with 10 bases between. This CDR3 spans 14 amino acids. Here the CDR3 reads CASSLSGRDYGYTF. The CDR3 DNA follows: TGTGCCAGCAGCTTGTCAGGGAGAGACTATGGCTACACCTTC.

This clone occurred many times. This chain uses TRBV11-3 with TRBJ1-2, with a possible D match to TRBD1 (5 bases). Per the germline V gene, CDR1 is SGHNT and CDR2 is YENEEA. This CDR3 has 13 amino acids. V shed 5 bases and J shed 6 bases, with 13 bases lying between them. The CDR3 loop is CASSESGGNGYTF. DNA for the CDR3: TGTGCCAGCAGCGAATCCGGGGGAAATGGCTACACCTTC.

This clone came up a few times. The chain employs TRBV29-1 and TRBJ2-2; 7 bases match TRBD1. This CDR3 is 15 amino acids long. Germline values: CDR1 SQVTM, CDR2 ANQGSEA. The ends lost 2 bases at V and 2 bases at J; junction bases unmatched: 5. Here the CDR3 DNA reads TGCAGCGTTGAACGCCAGGGGGATAACACCGGGGAGCTGTTTTTT. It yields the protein CSVERQGDNTGELFF.

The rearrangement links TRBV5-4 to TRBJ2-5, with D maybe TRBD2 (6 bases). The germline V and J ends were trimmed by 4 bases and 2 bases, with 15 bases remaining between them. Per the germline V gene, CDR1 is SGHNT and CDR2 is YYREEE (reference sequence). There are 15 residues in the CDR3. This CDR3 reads CASSPRTKLQETQYF. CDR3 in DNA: TGTGCCAGCAGCCCTCGGACTAAACTTCAAGAGACCCAGTACTTC.

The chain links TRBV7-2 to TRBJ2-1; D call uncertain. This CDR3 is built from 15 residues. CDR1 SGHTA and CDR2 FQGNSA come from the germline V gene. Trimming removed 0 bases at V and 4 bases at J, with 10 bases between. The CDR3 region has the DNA TGTGCCAGCAGCTTAGCATTCGGTCCTTACAATGAGCAGTTCTTC. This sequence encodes CASSLAFGPYNEQFF.

The CDR3 bases are TGTGCCAGCTCACCAGGGGGCATCAACGAATACGGCTACACCTTC. Protein: CASSPGGINEYGYTF. This chain uses TRBV18 with TRBJ1-2, with TRBD1 as a possible D gene (6 bases). Trimming stripped 2 bases from V and 8 bases from J, with 18 bases between. CDR3 size: 15 residues. Germline loops: CDR1 KGHSH, CDR2 LQKENI.

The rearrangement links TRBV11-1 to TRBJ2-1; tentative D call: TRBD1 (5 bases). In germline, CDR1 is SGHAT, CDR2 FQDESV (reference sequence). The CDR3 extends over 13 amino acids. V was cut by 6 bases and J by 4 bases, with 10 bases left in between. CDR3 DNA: TGTGCCAGCAGGGGGCCATCTTACAATGAGCAGTTCTTC. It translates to CASRGPSYNEQFF. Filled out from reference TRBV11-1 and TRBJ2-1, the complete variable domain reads EAEVAQSPRYKITEKSQAVAFWCDPISGHATLYWYRQILGQGPELLVQFQDESVVDDSQLPKDRFSAERLKGVDSTLKIQPAELGDSAMYLCASRGPSYNEQFFGPGTRLTVL.

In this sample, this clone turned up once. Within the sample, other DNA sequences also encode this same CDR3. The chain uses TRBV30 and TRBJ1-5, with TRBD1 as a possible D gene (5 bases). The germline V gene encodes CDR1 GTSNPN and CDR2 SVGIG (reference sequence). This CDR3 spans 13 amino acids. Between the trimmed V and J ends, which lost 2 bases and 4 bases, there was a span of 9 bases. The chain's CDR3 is CAWSIRGNQPQHF. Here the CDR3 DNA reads TGTGCCTGGAGTATCCGGGGGAATCAGCCCCAGCATTTT.

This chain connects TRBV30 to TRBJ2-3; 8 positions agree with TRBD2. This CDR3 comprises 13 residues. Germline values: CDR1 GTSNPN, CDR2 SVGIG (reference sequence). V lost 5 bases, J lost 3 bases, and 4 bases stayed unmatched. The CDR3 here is CAWASGLTDTQYF. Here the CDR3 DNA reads TGTGCCTGGGCTAGCGGGTTGACAGATACGCAGTATTTT.

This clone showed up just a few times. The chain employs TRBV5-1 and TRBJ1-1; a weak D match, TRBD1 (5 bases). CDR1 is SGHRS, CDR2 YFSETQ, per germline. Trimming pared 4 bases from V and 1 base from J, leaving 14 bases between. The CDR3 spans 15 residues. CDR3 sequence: CASSPLGRANTEAFF. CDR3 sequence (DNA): TGCGCCAGCAGCCCCCTGGGCAGGGCGAACACTGAAGCTTTCTTT.

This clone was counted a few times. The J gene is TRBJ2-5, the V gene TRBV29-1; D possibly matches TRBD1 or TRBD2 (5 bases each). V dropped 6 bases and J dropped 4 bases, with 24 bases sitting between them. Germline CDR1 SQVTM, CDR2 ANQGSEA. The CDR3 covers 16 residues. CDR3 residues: CSVTPTGRLVGETQYF. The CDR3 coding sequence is TGCAGCGTGACGCCGACGGGACGGCTTGTTGGAGAGACCCAGTACTTC.